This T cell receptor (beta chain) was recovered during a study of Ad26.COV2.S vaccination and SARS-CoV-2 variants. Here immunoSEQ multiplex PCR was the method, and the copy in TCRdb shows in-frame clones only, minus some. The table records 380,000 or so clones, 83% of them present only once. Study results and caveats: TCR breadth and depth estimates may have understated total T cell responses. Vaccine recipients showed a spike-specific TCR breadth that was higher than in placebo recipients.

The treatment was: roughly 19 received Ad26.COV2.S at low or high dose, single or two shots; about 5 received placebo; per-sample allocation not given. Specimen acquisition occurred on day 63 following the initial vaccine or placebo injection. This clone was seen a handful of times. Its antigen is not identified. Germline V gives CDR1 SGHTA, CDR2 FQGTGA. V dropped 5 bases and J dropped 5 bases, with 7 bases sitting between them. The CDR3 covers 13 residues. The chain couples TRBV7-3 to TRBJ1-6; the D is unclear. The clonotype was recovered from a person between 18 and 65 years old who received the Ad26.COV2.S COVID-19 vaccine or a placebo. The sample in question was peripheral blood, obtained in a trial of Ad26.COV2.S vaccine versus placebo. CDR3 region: CASSLADNSPLHF. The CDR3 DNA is TGTGCCAGCAGCCTCGCTGATAATTCACCCCTCCACTTT.